This T cell receptor beta chain came from a study of OX40 agonist ivuxolimab in advanced cancers. The wider study: The diagnoses of dose-escalation patients were hepatocellular carcinoma, melanoma, renal cell or head and neck cancer.

The table came from immunoSEQ multiplex PCR; TCRdb's copy has only in-frame clones and leaves some out. The repertoire holds about 80,000 clones, approximately 86% seen once, with just under 2% in the top ten. On cycle 4 day 1 and cycle 7 day 1, as well as at baseline, blood was sampled. This receptor was taken from an adult with an advanced solid tumor such as melanoma, head and neck, liver or kidney cancer. The sample here was CD4+ or CD8+ T cells sorted from blood, taken in a trial of the OX40 agonist ivuxolimab.

CDR3 residues: CASSYTGTQETQYF. CDR3 coding DNA: TGTGCCAGCAGTTATACCGGGACCCAAGAGACCCAGTACTTC. The chain combines TRBV6-1 with TRBJ2-5; TRBD1 or TRBD2 may be the D gene (5 bases each). This CDR3 contains 14 residues. Germline loops: CDR1 MNHNS, CDR2 SASEGT. The V and J ends lost 5 bases and 1 base respectively, with 11 bases between them.